This T cell receptor beta chain derives from a study of shared clonotypes between healthy human individuals. As concerns this clone: The sample has other DNA sequences that encode this CDR3 too.

The table came from immunoSEQ multiplex PCR; TCRdb's copy has only in-frame clones and leaves some out. The sample contains 950,000 to 1,100,000 clones, under 80% of which appear only once. Germline CDR1 reads SGHRS; CDR2 reads YFSETQ. This CDR3 has 12 amino acids. V dropped 1 base and J dropped 2 bases, with 3 bases sitting between them. The chain recombines TRBV5-1 with TRBJ2-5; no clear D. The specimen sequenced was memory CD4+ T cells sorted from blood. Subset here: CD45RA-negative fraction. The TCR was taken from a man aged 18 to 35 in good health. This CDR3 reads CASSLIQETQYF. DNA for the CDR3: TGCGCCAGCAGCTTGATACAAGAGACCCAGTACTTC.